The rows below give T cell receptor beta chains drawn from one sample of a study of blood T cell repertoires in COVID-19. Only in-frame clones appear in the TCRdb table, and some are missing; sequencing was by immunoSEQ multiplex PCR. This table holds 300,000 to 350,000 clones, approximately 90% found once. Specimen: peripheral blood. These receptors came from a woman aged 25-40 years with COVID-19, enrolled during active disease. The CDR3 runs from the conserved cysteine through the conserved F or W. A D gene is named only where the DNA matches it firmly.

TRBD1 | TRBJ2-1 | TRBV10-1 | CASSPSQGRYNEQFF | TGCGCCAGCAGTCCTTCACAGGGGCGCTACAATGAGCAGTTCTTC
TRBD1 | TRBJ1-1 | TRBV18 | CASSPTGGNTEAFF | TGTGCCAGCTCACCGACAGGGGGTAACACTGAAGCTTTCTTT
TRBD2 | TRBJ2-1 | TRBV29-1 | CSATSGGRGNEQFF | TGCAGCGCCACAAGCGGGGGCCGGGGGAATGAGCAGTTCTTC
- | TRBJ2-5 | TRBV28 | CASNARPVLTQYF | TGTGCCAGCAATGCGCGCCCGGTCCTGACCCAGTACTTC
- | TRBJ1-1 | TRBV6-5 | CASSPVLNTEAFF | TGTGCCTCAAGCCCGGTCCTGAACACTGAAGCTTTCTTT
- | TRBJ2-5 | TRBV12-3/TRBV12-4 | CASSREGGTQYF | TGTGCCAGCAGCAGGGAAGGTGGGACCCAGTACTTC
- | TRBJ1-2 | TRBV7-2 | CASSLAGGSGYTF | TGTGCCAGCAGCTTAGCAGGAGGTTCCGGCTACACCTTC
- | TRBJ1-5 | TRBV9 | CASSVDGQTNQPQHF | TGTGCCAGCAGCGTAGATGGACAGACCAATCAGCCCCAGCATTTT
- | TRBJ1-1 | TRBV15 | CATSRGGVWTEAFF | TGTGCCACCAGCAGAGGGGGAGTCTGGACTGAAGCTTTCTTT
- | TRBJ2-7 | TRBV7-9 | CASSPGRPGEQYF | TGTGCCAGCAGCCCAGGTCGGCCAGGCGAGCAGTACTTC
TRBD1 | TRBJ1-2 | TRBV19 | CASSDRGLGGYTF | TGTGCCAGTAGTGACAGGGGGCTAGGTGGCTACACCTTC
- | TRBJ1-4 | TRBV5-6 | CASSPPRLGANEKLFF | TGTGCCAGCAGCCCCCCACGGTTGGGAGCTAATGAAAAACTGTTTTTT